This T cell receptor beta chain was sequenced for a study of CXCR3-negative and CXCR3-positive naive CD8 T cells. Germline-derived CDR1 and CDR2 are LNHNV and YYDKDF (reference sequence). This CDR3 contains 19 residues. The sorting of each CD8+ T cell subset was done in triplicate, at about 300,000 cells each. The libraries of TRB cDNA were prepared using 5' RACE with UMI labels. TCRdb reprocessed the 5' RACE reads; each CDR3 protein has one entry and no DNA is given. This repertoire comprises over 100,000 distinct CDR3 sequences; its ten largest clones make up about 0.48%. Material: naive CXCR3- CD8+ T cells from blood. This sample's subset: CD45RO-CCR7+CD27+CD95- naive CD8+ T cells lacking CXCR3 (TNR3-). This sequence was found in a human donor in good health. Some clones in this sample may be carry-over from other donors' samples. The chain employs TRBV15 and TRBJ2-5; TCRdb selects TRBD2, and the lack of DNA leaves this call unchecked. This CDR3 is CATSSSGLAAAQPVETQYF.